This TCR beta chain stems from a study of identical twins. This clonotype was recorded a few times. The antigen remains unidentified. Per germline, CDR1 SGHAT and CDR2 FQNNGV. V gave up 5 bases and J gave up 1 base, with 18 bases separating them. CDR3 size: 16 residues. In TCRdb, the 5' RACE reads were re-called with MiXCR into one record per CDR3 protein. The sample records approximately 1.8 million distinct CDR3 sequences, 25% to 35% being singletons. Regarding the study as a whole: Out-of-frame alpha sequences that twins shared showed excess low generation probability.

J is TRBJ2-7 and V is TRBV11-2; D might be TRBD1 or TRBD2, each matching 5 bases. This TCR came from a newborn girl in good health. The sequencing sample was made of cord blood. The CDR3 region is CASSTRDPPPSYEQYF. As DNA, the CDR3 is TGTGCCAGCAGCACACGGGACCCCCCGCCTTCCTACGAGCAGTACTTC.